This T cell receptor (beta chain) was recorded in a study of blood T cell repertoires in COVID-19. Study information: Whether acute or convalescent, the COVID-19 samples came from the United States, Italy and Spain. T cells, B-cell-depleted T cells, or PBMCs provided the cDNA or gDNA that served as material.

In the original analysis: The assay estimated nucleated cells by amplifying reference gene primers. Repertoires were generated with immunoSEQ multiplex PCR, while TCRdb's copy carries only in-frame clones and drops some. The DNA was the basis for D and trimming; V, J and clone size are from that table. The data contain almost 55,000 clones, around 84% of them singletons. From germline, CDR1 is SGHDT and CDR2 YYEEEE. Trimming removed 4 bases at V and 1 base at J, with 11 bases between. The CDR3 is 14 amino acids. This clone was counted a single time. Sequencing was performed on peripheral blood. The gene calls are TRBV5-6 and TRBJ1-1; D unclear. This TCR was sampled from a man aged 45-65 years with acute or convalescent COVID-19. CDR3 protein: CASSRIYKNTEAFF. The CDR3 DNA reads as TGTGCCAGCAGCCGTATATACAAGAACACTGAAGCTTTCTTT.